Each of the 16 T cell receptor beta chains below was sequenced from the same sample in a study of cytomegalovirus exposure and HLA in healthy donors. TCRdb's copy holds only in-frame clones and misses some; the assay was immunoSEQ multiplex PCR. The sample lists about 130,000 clones; 89% were seen once. Sequencing used PBMCs. These receptor sequences come from a young woman in good health and CMV-seronegative.

The count of this clone is one. V gene TRBV4-1 combines with J gene TRBJ1-2, with 9 bases that match TRBD1. The V and J ends lost 4 bases and 4 bases, in that order; junction bases with no gene match: 10. This CDR3 is built from 16 residues. Germline-derived CDR1 and CDR2 are MGHRA and YSYEKL. In DNA, the CDR3 is TGCGCCAGCAGCCTTCAAACCGGGACAGGGTTCTATGGCTACACCTTC. It codes for CASSLQTGTGFYGYTF.

The rearrangement links TRBV30 to TRBJ2-2; TRBD2 is a possible D gene (5 bases). Germline values: CDR1 GTSNPN, CDR2 SVGIG (reference sequence). CDR3 length equals 17 residues. V was trimmed by 0 bases and J by 1 base, leaving 15 bases between them. CDR3 sequence: CAWSVLGHPKNTGELFF. DNA of the CDR3: TGTGCCTGGAGTGTACTAGGGCACCCCAAGAACACCGGGGAGCTGTTTTTT.

This chain uses TRBV27 with TRBJ1-2, with D perhaps TRBD1 (6 bases). CDR1 and CDR2 from the germline V gene are MNHEY and SMNVEV (reference sequence). Trimming removed 0 bases at V and 3 bases at J, with 20 bases between. This CDR3 contains 18 residues. CDR3 DNA: TGTGCCAGCAGTTTATCAGCAGGGGAGTACATACCGGACTATGGCTACACCTTC. Its protein product is CASSLSAGEYIPDYGYTF.

The V and J genes are TRBV18 and TRBJ2-7; 7 bases are a match to TRBD1. Germline CDR1 reads KGHSH; CDR2 reads LQKENI. V dropped 6 bases and J dropped 5; count of bases not matched to a gene: 7. The CDR3 has 13 amino acids. The CDR3 nucleotides are TGTGCCAGCTCGCCGACAGGGTTGCACGAGCAGTACTTC. Its protein product is CASSPTGLHEQYF.

V is TRBV5-1 and J is TRBJ2-5; TRBD2 aligns across 15 bases. Germline V gene sequence: CDR1 SGHRS, CDR2 YFSETQ. The CDR3 runs 16 residues. V dropped 4 bases and J dropped 5; count of bases not matched to a gene: 6. The CDR3 loop is CASSQGLAGGLETQYF. CDR3 coding DNA: TGCGCCAGCAGCCAAGGACTAGCGGGGGGGCTGGAGACCCAGTACTTC.

This clone has a single count. The chain is built from TRBV6-1 and TRBJ2-4, with TRBD2 identical over 7 bases. In germline, CDR1 is MNHNS, CDR2 SASEGT. The CDR3 sequence is 15 residues long. V trimming: 7 bases; J trimming: 2 bases; junction bases outside the gene matches: 8. Written as DNA, the CDR3 is TGTGCCAGCATCGCCGGGGGGATTTCCAAAAACATTCAGTACTTC. This translates into CASIAGGISKNIQYF.

V usage is TRBV4-2 and J usage is TRBJ2-3; TRBD1 aligns across 8 bases. Germline V gives CDR1 LGHNA, CDR2 YNFKEQ. Trimming took 5 bases from V and 2 from J; bases not matched to a gene: 9. This CDR3 comprises 16 residues. The CDR3 bases are TGTGCCAGCAGCTCCTTGGGACAGGAGAACACAGATACGCAGTATTTT. This codes for CASSSLGQENTDTQYF.

The chain recombines TRBV2 with TRBJ2-1; possible D gene TRBD1, 5 bases. V was pared by 7 bases and J by 0 bases, with 10 bases between. CDR1 and CDR2 (germline): SNHLY, FYNNEI. This CDR3 is 14 amino acids long. The CDR3 coding sequence is TGTGCCAGCAACTCAGGGATCTCCTACAATGAGCAGTTCTTC. It codes for CASNSGISYNEQFF.

The chain combines TRBV29-1 with TRBJ2-7; 8 bases map to TRBD2. CDR1 and CDR2 from the germline V gene are SQVTM and ANQGSEA. The CDR3 contains 13 residues. V gave up 7 bases and J gave up 3 bases; unmatched junction bases: 8. CDR3 region: CSASLADLYEQYF. The CDR3 nucleotides read TGCAGCGCCTCACTAGCGGATCTCTACGAGCAGTACTTC.

The rearrangement joins TRBV2 to TRBJ2-7, with 7 bases that match TRBD1. V was pared by 3 bases and J by 12 bases, with 8 bases of the junction left unmatched. The CDR3 contains 12 residues. Germline CDR1 SNHLY, CDR2 FYNNEI. The CDR3 here is CASSEDRPGPYF. For the CDR3, the DNA is TGTGCCAGCAGTGAGGACAGGCCCGGGCCGTACTTC.

The genes are TRBV28 and TRBJ2-7, with 10 bases fitting TRBD1. The germline V gene encodes CDR1 MDHEN and CDR2 SYDVKM. This CDR3 has 15 amino acids. Trimming took 6 bases from V and 5 from J; bases not matched to a gene: 10. CDR3 in amino acids: CASSSTGQGFHEQYV. The CDR3 coding sequence is TGTGCCAGCAGCTCCACGGGACAGGGGTTCCACGAGCAGTACGTC.

The chain couples TRBV7-9 to TRBJ1-2; maybe TRBD1 (5 bases). CDR3 length: 19 amino acids. Germline V gives CDR1 SEHNR, CDR2 FQNEAQ (reference sequence). V was shortened by 5 bases and J by 2 bases, with 27 bases between the two germline ends. CDR3 sequence (DNA): TGTGCCAGCAGCCTGAATTTGGCAATGACAGCGCGGGGGAACTATGGCTACACCTTC. Encoded protein: CASSLNLAMTARGNYGYTF. The full variable domain, its missing parts supplied by reference TRBV7-9 and TRBJ1-2, is DTGVSQNPRHKITKRGQNVTFRCDPISEHNRLYWYRQTLGQGPEFLTYFQNEAQLEKSRLLSDRFSAERPKGSFSTLEIQRTEQGDSAMYLCASSLNLAMTARGNYGYTFGSGTRLTVV.

This clone was counted a single time. This rearrangement joins TRBV27 to TRBJ2-7, with 9 bases lining up with TRBD2. V lost 5 bases and J lost 2; bases outside the gene matches: 7. This CDR3 is 15 amino acids long. Germline-derived CDR1 and CDR2 are MNHEY and SMNVEV (reference sequence). The CDR3 DNA follows: TGTGCCAGCAGTCCACTAGCGGGTCCCACCTACGAGCAGTACTTC. Its translation: CASSPLAGPTYEQYF.

CDR3 protein: CASSQGNSVDSYNEQFF. DNA for the CDR3: TGCGCCAGCAGCCAAGGGAATAGCGTAGACTCCTACAATGAGCAGTTCTTC. The chain has TRBV4-3 and TRBJ2-1; tentatively, D is TRBD2 (5 bases). Trimming shortened V by 1 base and J by 0 bases, and 13 bases separated the two germline ends. The CDR3 runs 17 residues. Germline V gives CDR1 LGHNA, CDR2 YSLEER.

The rearrangement joins TRBV18 to TRBJ2-5; weak D call: TRBD2 (6 bases). The CDR3 covers 15 residues. Germline-derived CDR1 and CDR2 are KGHSH and LQKENI. Trimming pared 6 bases from V and 0 bases from J, leaving 14 bases between. The chain's CDR3 is CASSLRTGDQETQYF. CDR3 DNA sequence: TGTGCCAGCTCCCTCCGAACGGGGGACCAAGAGACCCAGTACTTC.

The sample holds one count of this clone. The J gene is TRBJ1-1, the V gene TRBV2; D unresolved. This CDR3 comprises 10 residues. Germline V lookup: CDR1 SNHLY, CDR2 FYNNEI. V was clipped by 9 bases and J by 4 bases, with 6 bases between them. CDR3: CARVSTEAFF. The CDR3, as DNA: TGTGCCAGGGTTAGCACTGAAGCTTTCTTT.